The following is a T cell receptor beta chain sequence with its context. Its antigen is as yet unknown. Researchers ran the PCR with 60 Vbeta and 13 Jbeta primers. This table comes from immunoSEQ multiplex PCR, and its TCRdb copy is limited to in-frame clones, with some not included. In the table there are fewer than 350,000 clones, approximately 90% of which are singletons. The entry originates in a study of cytomegalovirus exposure and HLA in healthy donors. Study-level information: Among around 400 genotyped donors, around 77% fell in the Caucasian-associated ancestry cluster. Study-level findings and limits: Cytomegalovirus-associated status was assigned to 164 TCR beta chains.

CDR3 length: 13 amino acids. Per germline, CDR1 SGHRS and CDR2 YFSETQ. Trimming pared 3 bases from V and 6 bases from J, leaving 10 bases between. V usage is TRBV5-1 and J usage is TRBJ2-1, with a possible D match to TRBD1 (6 bases). The receptor's source is a woman under 30 in good health and CMV-seronegative. The material sequenced was PBMCs. The CDR3 DNA is TGCGCCAGCAGCTCACAGGGATTCAATGAGCAGTTCTTC. Its protein product is CASSSQGFNEQFF.